Below are 19 T cell receptor beta chains sequenced from a single sample in a study of T cell repertoires in cytomegalovirus infection (dated by TCRdb to 2018 to 2020). Sequencer: Illumina HiSeq 1500. TCRdb trimmed public reads at Q25 via fastp, called clones via MiXCR and kept in-frame beta chains. Every entry covers one CDR3 protein and lists the most common genes and DNA from its rows. The table for this sample lists approximately 990,000 distinct CDR3 sequences; under 40% of them were counted only once. 13% of the sample is in the top ten clones. Their cognate antigens are unknown. In the paper's terms, the treatment or condition label means: in vitro stimulation with specific CMV peptide epitopes to enrich CMV-specific T cells. This specimen consisted of cultured CD8+ T cells from PBMCs, obtained from culture after CMV antigen stimulation. All receptors come from a human donor in good health (CMV status not recorded). Some clones in this sample may be carry-over from other donors' samples.

The chain links TRBV6-5 to TRBJ1-1; D ambiguous. CDR1 is MNHEY and CDR2 is SVGAGI in the germline V gene. The CDR3 runs 14 residues. Trimming took off 0 bases at V and 5 bases at J, with 10 bases between the two ends. The CDR3 sequence: CASSYSPVPTEAFF. CDR3 nucleotides: TGTGCCAGCAGTTACTCGCCGGTCCCAACTGAAGCTTTCTTT.

The J gene is TRBJ2-3, the V gene TRBV7-6; 8 bases align to TRBD1. This CDR3 is 16 amino acids long. The germline gives CDR1 SGHVS, CDR2 FNYEAQ. V shed 3 bases, J shed 5 bases, and the junction held 10 bases outside the gene matches. CDR3 protein: CASSLQGALGIDTQYF. The CDR3 DNA follows: TGTGCCAGCAGCTTGCAGGGGGCTTTAGGTATAGATACGCAGTATTTT.

This clonotype was recorded at least ten times. This chain uses TRBV7-6 with TRBJ2-7, with TRBD1 matching 7 bases. Germline-derived CDR1 and CDR2 are SGHVS and FNYEAQ. This CDR3 is 15 amino acids long. Trimming cost V 5 bases and J 2 bases; bases outside gene matches: 9. The CDR3 loop reads CASSTRQGEAYEQYF. CDR3 in DNA: TGTGCCAGCAGCACGCGACAGGGAGAAGCCTACGAGCAGTACTTC.

The chain couples TRBV2 to TRBJ2-1, with D possibly matching TRBD1 (5 bases). Germline CDR1 is SNHLY and CDR2 is FYNNEI. This CDR3 is built from 15 residues. The germline V and J ends were trimmed by 8 bases and 0 bases, with 14 bases remaining between them. The CDR3 DNA follows: TGTGCCAGCGGCAGGGTGTCCAGCTCCTACAATGAGCAGTTCTTC. Encoded protein: CASGRVSSSYNEQFF.

V and J are TRBV10-2 and TRBJ1-1, with 7 bases that match TRBD1. Germline loops: CDR1 WSHSY, CDR2 SAAADI. With V trimmed by 3 bases and J by 5 bases, 6 bases remained unmatched. The CDR3 runs to 14 residues. CDR3 region: CASSEQGSWTEAFF. Here the CDR3 DNA reads TGCGCCAGCAGTGAACAGGGGAGTTGGACTGAAGCTTTCTTT.

J is TRBJ1-1 and V is TRBV4-2; D remains unclear. The V end was cut by 2 bases, the J end by 0 bases, with 4 bases between. From germline, CDR1 is LGHNA and CDR2 YNFKEQ. CDR3 size: 13 residues. CDR3 region: CASSQHMNTEAFF. The CDR3 DNA reads TGTGCCAGCAGCCAACACATGAACACTGAAGCTTTCTTT.

This chain uses TRBV6-6 with TRBJ2-7, with D possibly being TRBD1 (6 bases). The ends were cut back, 2 bases at V and 2 bases at J, with 10 bases in the middle. Germline V lookup: CDR1 MNHNY, CDR2 SVGAGI (reference sequence). The CDR3 length is 14 residues. The CDR3 protein is CASSYLRGPYEQYV. In DNA form, the CDR3 reads TGTGCCAGCAGTTACCTCAGGGGTCCCTACGAGCAGTACGTC.

This rearrangement joins TRBV6-1 to TRBJ1-1; possibly TRBD1 for D (5 bases). CDR1 is MNHNS and CDR2 is SASEGT in the germline V gene. V was clipped by 1 base and J by 2 bases, with 8 bases between them. The CDR3 runs to 14 residues. CDR3 in DNA: TGTGCCAGCAGTGAAGAGAGGGGTAACACTGAAGCTTTCTTT. It yields the protein CASSEERGNTEAFF.

V is TRBV5-4 and J is TRBJ2-7; D is uncertain. V was clipped by 3 bases and J by 2 bases, with 15 bases between them. CDR1 and CDR2 from the germline V gene are SGHNT and YYREEE (reference sequence). CDR3 length: 15 amino acids. The CDR3 DNA reads as TGTGCCAGCAGCTCCGGCACAACTGGTGCCTACGAGCAGTACTTC. It codes for CASSSGTTGAYEQYF. The full variable domain, with the rest looked up from reference TRBV5-4 and TRBJ2-7, is ETGVTQSPTHLIKTRGQQVTLRCSSQSGHNTVSWYQQALGQGPQFIFQYYREEENGRGNFPPRFSGLQFPNYSSELNVNALELDDSALYLCASSSGTTGAYEQYFGPGTRLTVT.

The chain is built from TRBV5-6 and TRBJ2-5, with D possibly being TRBD1 (5 bases). From germline, CDR1 is SGHDT and CDR2 YYEEEE. The CDR3 has 16 amino acids. Trimming took off 0 bases at V and 1 base at J, with 13 bases between the two ends. The CDR3 DNA is TGTGCCAGCAGCTTGGTAGCAGGGCCCGGCCAAGAGACCCAGTACTTC. Protein: CASSLVAGPGQETQYF.

V gene TRBV6-5 combines with J gene TRBJ2-3; the D gene is possibly TRBD1 (5 bases). There are 14 residues in the CDR3. Germline CDR1 is MNHEY and CDR2 is SVGAGI. V dropped 0 bases and J dropped 5 bases, with 9 bases sitting between them. CDR3 sequence reads: CASSYSDIGDTQYF. The CDR3 DNA is TGTGCCAGCAGTTACTCGGACATAGGAGATACGCAGTATTTT.

This clonotype was observed a handful of times. J is TRBJ2-3 and V is TRBV27; 9 bases map to TRBD1. This CDR3 has 16 amino acids. The V gene end was trimmed by 8 bases and the J gene end by 2 bases; junction bases not matched to a gene: 11. Germline CDR1 MNHEY, CDR2 SMNVEV (reference sequence). CDR3 loop: CASSNSGTGSTDTQYF. DNA of the CDR3: TGTGCCAGCTCAAACTCCGGGACAGGGTCCACAGATACGCAGTATTTT.

This clonotype turned up a few times. This chain uses TRBV2 with TRBJ2-1; possibly TRBD1 for D (6 bases). The length of the CDR3 is 16 residues. Trimming shortened V by 11 bases and J by 2 bases, and 22 bases separated the two germline ends. Germline assignment: CDR1 SNHLY and CDR2 FYNNEI. The CDR3 DNA reads TGTGCCCGCATTGAGGGAAACAGGGAACCCTACAATGAGCAGTTCTTC. Encoded protein: CARIEGNREPYNEQFF.

This clonotype was observed a few times. The chain employs TRBV12-3 or TRBV12-4 and TRBJ1-2; D is possibly TRBD1 (5 bases). V lost 4 bases and J 8 bases, leaving 17 bases between the germline ends. The CDR3 totals 14 residues. The CDR3 loop reads CASSSGTGGWGYTF. In DNA, the CDR3 is TGTGCCAGCAGTTCAGGGACGGGTGGATGGGGCTACACCTTC.

The chain couples TRBV7-8 to TRBJ1-6; D may be TRBD1 (5 bases). The CDR3 runs 21 residues. Germline values: CDR1 SGHVS, CDR2 FQNEAQ. The V end was cut by 6 bases, the J end by 0 bases, with 27 bases between. The CDR3: CASREYGGNLLDSSYNSPLHF. The CDR3, as DNA: TGTGCCAGCAGGGAATACGGGGGTAACCTCTTGGACTCCTCCTATAATTCACCCCTCCACTTT.

This clonotype showed up just a few times. The chain carries TRBV12-3 or TRBV12-4 and TRBJ2-3; D ambiguous. V gave up 3 bases and J gave up 2 bases, with 6 bases separating them. This CDR3 contains 13 residues. DNA for the CDR3: TGTGCCAGCAGTTTTATAATCACAGATACGCAGTATTTT. Translating it yields CASSFIITDTQYF.

The CDR3 sequence: CASSYRTSGGPQETQYF. Here the CDR3 DNA reads TGTGCCAGCAGTTACAGGACTAGCGGGGGTCCACAAGAGACCCAGTACTTC. V gene TRBV6-2 or TRBV6-3 combines with J gene TRBJ2-5, with 13 bases matching TRBD2. Germline CDR1 is MNHEY and CDR2 is SVGEGT. This CDR3 has 17 residues. J lost 2 bases, V lost 2 bases, and 5 bases had no gene match.

The chain is built from TRBV27 and TRBJ2-7; D may correspond to TRBD1 or TRBD2 (5 bases each). CDR1 MNHEY and CDR2 SMNVEV come from the germline V gene (reference sequence). The CDR3 consists of 14 residues. Trimming left V 2 bases short and J 6 bases short, with 14 bases between. CDR3 nucleotide sequence: TGTGCCAGCAGTTTAAGGGCTGGGGGACGCGAGCAGTACTTC. Amino acid sequence: CASSLRAGGREQYF.

This clonotype has only a few counts. V is TRBV4-1 and J is TRBJ1-1, with D maybe TRBD1 (5 bases). Trimming cost V 6 bases and J 0 bases, with 23 bases left between them. From germline, CDR1 is MGHRA and CDR2 YSYEKL. CDR3 length equals 18 residues. As DNA, the CDR3 is TGCGCCAGCAGAGTAGCCCCAGACAGCAAACCTTTGAACACTGAAGCTTTCTTT. Its translation: CASRVAPDSKPLNTEAFF.